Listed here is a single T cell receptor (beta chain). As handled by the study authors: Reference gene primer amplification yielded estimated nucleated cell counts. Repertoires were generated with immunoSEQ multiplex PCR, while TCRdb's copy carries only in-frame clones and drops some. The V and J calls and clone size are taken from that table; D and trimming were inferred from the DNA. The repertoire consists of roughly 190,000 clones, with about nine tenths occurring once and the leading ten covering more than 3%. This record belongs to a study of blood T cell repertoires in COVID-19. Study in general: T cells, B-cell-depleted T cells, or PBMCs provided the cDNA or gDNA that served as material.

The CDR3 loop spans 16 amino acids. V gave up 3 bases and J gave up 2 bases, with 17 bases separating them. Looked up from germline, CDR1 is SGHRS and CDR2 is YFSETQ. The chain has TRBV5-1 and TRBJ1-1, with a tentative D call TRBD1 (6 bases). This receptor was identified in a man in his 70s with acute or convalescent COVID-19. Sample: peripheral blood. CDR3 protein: CASSWGTGGGNTEAFF. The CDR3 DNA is TGCGCCAGCAGCTGGGGTACGGGGGGCGGAAACACTGAAGCTTTCTTT.